These 20 T cell receptor beta chains came from one sample sequenced in a study of T cells in localized non-small cell lung cancer. Using immunoSEQ multiplex PCR, the repertoire was profiled, and TCRdb retains in-frame clones only, with some absent. The repertoire consists of roughly 28,000 clones, with about 81% occurring once and the leading ten covering 4.1%. The source was peripheral blood, collected before any cancer treatment. Receptors were obtained from a woman aged 40-70 years with stage I lung adenocarcinoma.

This sequence joins TRBV11-3 and TRBJ2-3; 9 bases match TRBD2. The V gene's germline CDR1 is SGHNT and CDR2 YENEEA. This CDR3 region has 14 residues. V shed 5 bases, J shed 4 bases, and the junction held 4 bases outside the gene matches. This CDR3 is CASSEAGGPDTQYF. The CDR3 DNA follows: TGTGCCAGCAGCGAGGCGGGGGGGCCAGATACGCAGTATTTT.

This chain connects TRBV5-1 to TRBJ2-6; TRBD1 agrees at 10 bases. The CDR3 totals 16 residues. CDR1 is SGHRS, CDR2 YFSETQ, per germline. The junction had 2 bases not matched to a gene; V was cut back by 4 bases and J by 1 base. The CDR3 DNA follows: TGCGCCAGCAGCCAGGACAGGGGGTCTGGGGCCAACGTCCTGACTTTC. Translating it yields CASSQDRGSGANVLTF. Filled out from reference TRBV5-1 and TRBJ2-6, the complete variable domain reads KAGVTQTPRYLIKTRGQQVTLSCSPISGHRSVSWYQQTPGQGLQFLFEYFSETQRNKGNFPGRFSGRQFSNSRSEMNVSTLELGDSALYLCASSQDRGSGANVLTFGAGSRLTVL.

The rearrangement uses TRBV19 and TRBJ1-1; the D gene is possibly TRBD1 (6 bases). Germline V CDR1 and CDR2: LNHDA, SQIVND (reference sequence). Trimming stripped 7 bases from V and 4 bases from J, with 16 bases between. This CDR3 region has 14 residues. CDR3 loop: CASMYRASGTEAFF. CDR3 nucleotide sequence: TGTGCCAGTATGTACAGGGCTTCGGGCACTGAAGCTTTCTTT.

The rearrangement links TRBV7-2 to TRBJ1-5; no firm D call. The CDR3 has 14 amino acids. The V end lost 1 base, the J end lost 7 bases, and 11 bases lay between the germline ends. Per germline, CDR1 SGHTA and CDR2 FQGNSA. In DNA, the CDR3 is TGTGCCAGCAGCTTAGATGGGTTTGGGCAGCCCCAGCATTTT. It codes for CASSLDGFGQPQHF. Drawing the rest from reference TRBV7-2 and TRBJ1-5, the complete variable domain is GAGVSQSPSNKVTEKGKDVELRCDPISGHTALYWYRQSLGQGLEFLIYFQGNSAPDKSGLPSDRFSAERTGGSVSTLTIQRTQQEDSAVYLCASSLDGFGQPQHFGDGTRLSIL.

CDR3 sequence: CASSRLAGANVLTF. The CDR3 DNA reads TGTGCCAGCAGTCGACTAGCTGGGGCCAACGTCCTGACTTTC. V usage is TRBV27 and J usage is TRBJ2-6; a possible D gene is TRBD2 (6 bases). The CDR3 sequence is 14 residues long. Per the germline V gene, CDR1 is MNHEY and CDR2 is SMNVEV (reference sequence). V was pared by 5 bases and J by 2 bases, with 7 bases between.

This clone was counted once. The chain has TRBV4-2 and TRBJ2-5; TRBD2 matches 11 bases. The germline gives CDR1 LGHNA, CDR2 YNFKEQ. V shed 0 bases and J 5 bases; nucleotides not matched to a gene: 11. There are 18 residues in the CDR3. CDR3 amino acids: CASSQDDALAGGRETQYF. The CDR3 nucleotides read TGTGCCAGCAGCCAAGACGACGCCCTAGCGGGGGGCCGGGAGACCCAGTACTTC.

The V gene is TRBV30, the J gene TRBJ2-3, with D possibly being TRBD2 (6 bases). Trimming removed 1 base from V and 0 bases from J, with 11 bases in between. Germline lookup yields CDR1 GTSNPN and CDR2 SVGIG (reference sequence). The CDR3 is 15 residues long. CDR3 protein: CAWSGLASSTDTQYF. Written as DNA, the CDR3 is TGTGCCTGGAGTGGCCTAGCGTCTAGCACAGATACGCAGTATTTT.

The J gene is TRBJ1-3, the V gene TRBV19, with D tentatively TRBD1 (5 bases). The CDR3 has 14 residues. Trimming took off 5 bases at V and 0 bases at J, with 8 bases between the two ends. Germline V lookup: CDR1 LNHDA, CDR2 SQIVND (reference sequence). This CDR3 is CASSPRVSGNTIYF. For the CDR3, the DNA is TGTGCCAGTAGTCCCAGGGTCTCTGGAAACACCATATATTTT.

The V gene is TRBV4-3, the J gene TRBJ2-1, with 9 bases aligning to TRBD2. CDR1 is LGHNA and CDR2 is YSLEER in the germline V gene. Trimming took 4 bases from V and 2 from J; bases not matched to a gene: 3. CDR3 length equals 15 residues. The CDR3 here is CASSRLAGAYNEQFF. CDR3 DNA sequence: TGCGCCAGCAGCCGATTAGCGGGGGCCTACAATGAGCAGTTCTTC.

The chain uses TRBV7-9 and TRBJ1-2; TRBD1 might be the D (5 bases). V lost 3 bases and J lost 5, with 10 bases in between. The CDR3 totals 13 residues. CDR1 SEHNR and CDR2 FQNEAQ come from the germline V gene (reference sequence). Here the CDR3 reads CASSLTAFYGYTF. The CDR3 nucleotides read TGTGCCAGCAGCTTGACAGCCTTTTATGGCTACACCTTC.

The chain uses TRBV5-1 and TRBJ1-1, with D tentatively TRBD1 (5 bases). The V end lost 1 base, the J end lost 3 bases, and 10 bases lay between the germline ends. The CDR3 totals 14 residues. Germline V gene sequence: CDR1 SGHRS, CDR2 YFSETQ. CDR3 DNA sequence: TGCGCCAGCAGCTTGCCTCTGGGGGACACTGAAGCTTTCTTT. Its translation is CASSLPLGDTEAFF.

This chain joins TRBV7-9 and TRBJ2-3; tentatively, D is TRBD1 or TRBD2 (5 bases each). The CDR3 is 16 amino acids. Trimming removed 6 bases from V and 5 bases from J, with 21 bases in between. Per the germline V gene, CDR1 is SEHNR and CDR2 is FQNEAQ (reference sequence). DNA of the CDR3: TGTGCCAGCAGGCCTTCCGGGACCTACGGCGGAGATACGCAGTATTTT. Residues: CASRPSGTYGGDTQYF.

The chain is built from TRBV6-6 and TRBJ1-1, with D possibly being TRBD1 (5 bases). The germline V gene has CDR1 MNHNY and CDR2 SVGAGI (reference sequence). V was shortened by 5 bases and J by 0 bases, with 16 bases between the two germline ends. CDR3 size: 16 residues. The CDR3 here is CASSRSGTGLNTEAFF. The DNA for the CDR3 is TGTGCCAGCAGTCGGTCCGGAACAGGACTGAACACTGAAGCTTTCTTT.

J is TRBJ2-5 and V is TRBV11-2; TRBD2 aligns across 8 bases. Germline V gives CDR1 SGHAT, CDR2 FQNNGV. V was clipped by 5 bases and J by 5 bases; unmatched bases: 10. The CDR3 sequence is 15 residues long. Here the CDR3 DNA reads TGTGCCAGCAGCACCCCGACGGGGGGGAGGGAGACCCAGTACTTC. Its protein product is CASSTPTGGRETQYF.

The chain is built from TRBV7-9 and TRBJ1-6, with unresolved D. V was trimmed by 5 bases and J by 7 bases, leaving 15 bases between them. Germline V gene lookup returns CDR1 SEHNR and CDR2 FQNEAQ (reference sequence). The CDR3 runs to 15 residues. This CDR3 reads CASSTHSAGNSPLHF. CDR3 DNA: TGTGCCAGCAGCACTCACTCGGCGGGGAATTCACCCCTCCACTTT. Full variable domain (outside the CDR3, taken from reference TRBV7-9 and TRBJ1-6): DTGVSQNPRHKITKRGQNVTFRCDPISEHNRLYWYRQTLGQGPEFLTYFQNEAQLEKSRLLSDRFSAERPKGSFSTLEIQRTEQGDSAMYLCASSTHSAGNSPLHFGNGTRLTVT.

The V and J genes are TRBV4-2 and TRBJ2-3; 13 bases map to TRBD2. With V trimmed by 1 base and J by 5 bases, 0 bases remained unmatched. CDR1 and CDR2 (germline): LGHNA, YNFKEQ. The CDR3 is 15 residues long. The CDR3 loop is CASSQGTSGGDTQYF. The CDR3 nucleotides are TGTGCCAGCAGCCAAGGGACTAGCGGGGGAGATACGCAGTATTTT.

The sample holds a few counts of this clone. The chain has TRBV14 and TRBJ1-6; D uncertain. Germline assignment: CDR1 SGHDN and CDR2 FVKESK. The CDR3 sequence is 14 residues long. The V gene lost 4 bases and the J gene lost 10 bases, with 14 bases spanning the gap. This CDR3 is CASSPTVPGSPLHF. The CDR3 bases are TGTGCCAGCAGCCCGACCGTCCCGGGGTCACCCCTCCACTTT.

This clone was seen a few times. The chain combines TRBV6-5 with TRBJ1-5; D unclear. Trimming cost V 0 bases and J 11 bases, with 14 bases left between them. Germline V gene lookup returns CDR1 MNHEY and CDR2 SVGAGI. This CDR3 has 14 residues. CDR3 protein: CASSYSVQSSSQHF. CDR3 in DNA: TGTGCCAGCAGTTACTCGGTCCAGTCCTCATCCCAGCATTTT.

V usage is TRBV5-1 and J usage is TRBJ1-5; D remains ambiguous. Germline V gives CDR1 SGHRS, CDR2 YFSETQ. V lost 0 bases to trimming and J lost 3 bases, with 7 bases between them. CDR3 length equals 14 residues. The CDR3 is CASSLGGVNQPQHF. The CDR3 DNA sequence: TGCGCCAGCAGCTTGGGTGGGGTCAATCAGCCCCAGCATTTT.

J is TRBJ2-3 and V is TRBV10-3, with D possibly being TRBD2 (5 bases). Germline loops: CDR1 ENHRY, CDR2 SYGVKD. V lost 4 bases, J lost 0 bases, and 11 bases lay in between. The CDR3 has 15 amino acids. The chain's CDR3 is CAISGSAVSTDTQYF. CDR3 DNA sequence: TGTGCCATCAGTGGTTCAGCGGTTAGCACAGATACGCAGTATTTT.